These 8 T cell receptor beta chains came from one sample sequenced in a study of blood T cell repertoires in COVID-19. Profiled with immunoSEQ multiplex PCR; TCRdb holds only in-frame clones, not every one. The data show fewer than 110,000 clones, with nearly 85% seen just once and around 13% held by the top ten. Material: peripheral blood. The receptors stem from a human donor in a cohort sampled during active or convalescent COVID-19.

The chain links TRBV28 to TRBJ1-2; D is possibly TRBD1 (6 bases). Trimming shortened V by 5 bases and J by 7 bases, and 20 bases separated the two germline ends. Germline lookup yields CDR1 MDHEN and CDR2 SYDVKM. The CDR3 is 15 amino acids. CDR3 loop: CASSPYITGRGGYTF. CDR3 nucleotides: TGTGCCAGCAGTCCTTACATTACAGGGAGGGGTGGCTACACCTTC.

The chain recombines TRBV3-1 (or the pseudogene TRBV3-2) with TRBJ2-7; a weak D match, TRBD2 (6 bases). Germline CDR1 LGHDT, CDR2 YNNKEL (reference sequence). The germline V and J ends were trimmed by 3 bases and 3 bases, with 18 bases remaining between them. The CDR3 runs to 16 residues. CDR3 region: CASSQVWGENGYEQYF. CDR3 nucleotide sequence: TGTGCCAGCAGCCAGGTTTGGGGGGAGAACGGCTACGAGCAGTACTTC.

The rearrangement uses TRBV21-1 and TRBJ1-4; the table's TRBD1 call for D was not verified on the DNA. TRBV21-1 is a documented pseudogene. The CDR3 sequence is 13 residues long. CDR3 protein: CASSKRRQSKLFF. The CDR3 DNA reads as TGTGCCAGCAGCAAACGTAGACAGTCGAAACTGTTTTTT.

This chain links TRBV2 with TRBJ1-1; TRBD1 matches 7 bases. The germline V gene encodes CDR1 SNHLY and CDR2 FYNNEI. This CDR3 is 11 amino acids long. J was trimmed by 11 bases and V by 8 bases; bases with no gene match: 8. The CDR3 coding sequence is TGTGCCAGCCGGGGGACAGTATCGGCTTTCTTT. Protein product: CASRGTVSAFF.

The CDR3 loop is CASSLVAAAGQNIQYF. The CDR3 region has the DNA TGTGCCAGCAGCTTAGTGGCTGCTGCTGGCCAAAACATTCAGTACTTC. The rearrangement uses TRBV7-2 and TRBJ2-4; no reliable D call. V gave up 1 base and J gave up 5 bases, with 15 bases separating them. The CDR3 length is 16 residues. Germline CDR1 reads SGHTA; CDR2 reads FQGNSA.

This chain joins TRBV7-2 and TRBJ1-3; no definite D call. The V end lost 1 base, the J end lost 0 bases, and 7 bases lay between the germline ends. Germline V gene lookup returns CDR1 SGHTA and CDR2 FQGNSA. The CDR3 spans 15 residues. CDR3 region: CASSLGASSGNTIYF. CDR3 in DNA: TGTGCCAGCAGCTTAGGGGCCAGCTCTGGAAACACCATATATTTT.

The gene calls are TRBV7-2 and TRBJ1-1; D gene uncertain. CDR3 length equals 14 residues. The germline V gene encodes CDR1 SGHTA and CDR2 FQGNSA. The V gene lost 2 bases and the J gene lost 0 bases, with 7 bases spanning the gap. Here the CDR3 DNA reads TGTGCCAGCAGCTTAAAACGGGTGAACACTGAAGCTTTCTTT. This gives the protein CASSLKRVNTEAFF. The whole variable domain, filled in from reference TRBV7-2 and TRBJ1-1, reads GAGVSQSPSNKVTEKGKDVELRCDPISGHTALYWYRQSLGQGLEFLIYFQGNSAPDKSGLPSDRFSAERTGGSVSTLTIQRTQQEDSAVYLCASSLKRVNTEAFFGQGTRLTVV.

This chain joins TRBV7-2 and TRBJ2-2; 11 bases match TRBD2. Germline V gene data show CDR1 as SGHTA and CDR2 as FQGNSA. The CDR3 has 15 residues. The V segment lost 1 base and the J segment 5 bases; nucleotides outside the gene matches: 0. CDR3 amino acids: CASSLVAGGTGELFF. The CDR3 coding sequence is TGTGCCAGCAGCTTAGTAGCGGGGGGGACCGGGGAGCTGTTTTTT. Full variable domain (missing parts from reference TRBV7-2 and TRBJ2-2): GAGVSQSPSNKVTEKGKDVELRCDPISGHTALYWYRQSLGQGLEFLIYFQGNSAPDKSGLPSDRFSAERTGGSVSTLTIQRTQQEDSAVYLCASSLVAGGTGELFFGEGSRLTVL.